Listed here are 22 T cell receptor beta chains from one sample, sequenced in a study of shared clonotypes between healthy human individuals. Produced via immunoSEQ multiplex PCR; TCRdb's table is partial and in-frame only. Among roughly 2.2 million clones listed, less than 95% were seen once. The sequenced sample consisted of naive CD4+ T cells from PBMCs. Sample subset: CD45RA+ positively selected. The receptors here all came from a man younger than 35 in good health. Some clones in this sample may be carry-over from other donors' samples.

The chain carries TRBV28 and TRBJ1-2; possible D gene TRBD1, 6 bases. The CDR3 is 15 residues long. Germline assignment: CDR1 MDHEN and CDR2 SYDVKM. Trimming took off 7 bases at V and 1 base at J, with 16 bases between the two ends. The CDR3 sequence is CASTLGGGFNYGYTF. As DNA, the CDR3 is TGTGCCAGCACCTTAGGGGGGGGATTTAACTATGGCTACACCTTC.

The J gene is TRBJ2-2, the V gene TRBV7-6, with D uncertain. This CDR3 comprises 20 residues. V lost 1 base and J lost 0, with 21 bases in between. CDR1 SGHVS and CDR2 FNYEAQ come from the germline V gene. CDR3 residues: CASSLVWTYAQTANTGELFF. The CDR3 DNA reads as TGTGCCAGCAGCTTAGTCTGGACCTATGCCCAAACCGCGAACACCGGGGAGCTGTTTTTT.

On this clone: This specimen includes other DNA sequences encoding the same CDR3. The chain carries TRBV5-4 and TRBJ2-3; TRBD2 agrees at 8 bases. Germline V gene data show CDR1 as SGHNT and CDR2 as YYREEE (reference sequence). Unmatched junction bases numbered 3, after V lost 0 bases and J lost 3 bases. The CDR3 contains 15 residues. The CDR3 region is CASSLVAGGTDTQYF. As DNA, the CDR3 is TGTGCCAGCAGCTTGGTGGCGGGAGGAACAGATACGCAGTATTTT. Full variable domain (outside the CDR3, taken from reference TRBV5-4 and TRBJ2-3): ETGVTQSPTHLIKTRGQQVTLRCSSQSGHNTVSWYQQALGQGPQFIFQYYREEENGRGNFPPRFSGLQFPNYSSELNVNALELDDSALYLCASSLVAGGTDTQYFGPGTRLTVL.

The J gene is TRBJ2-6, the V gene TRBV7-2; weak D call: TRBD2 (6 bases). V lost 4 bases and J 1 base, leaving 8 bases between the germline ends. The CDR3 loop spans 15 amino acids. Germline V CDR1 and CDR2: SGHTA, FQGNSA. The CDR3 protein is CASSSGGSGANVLTF. CDR3 DNA: TGTGCCAGCAGCTCCGGGGGATCTGGGGCCAACGTCCTGACTTTC.

The CDR3, as DNA: TGTGCCAGTAGTCGCCCCAACGGGAGTGCGTCCTACAATGAGCAGTTCTTC. Amino acids: CASSRPNGSASYNEQFF. This chain links TRBV19 with TRBJ2-1; a weak D match, TRBD2 (6 bases). Germline V gives CDR1 LNHDA, CDR2 SQIVND (reference sequence). V lost 5 bases and J lost 1, with 18 bases in between. The CDR3 length is 17 residues.

About this clone: An end of the junction differs from the germline gene, which may be a read error. The chain recombines TRBV5-8 with TRBJ1-4; the D is unclear. Per germline, CDR1 SGHTS and CDR2 YDEGEE. The CDR3 runs 18 residues. CDR3 coding DNA: TGCGCCAGCAGCCAAGGTCCGTTGCACACCGCAACTAATGAAAAACTGTTTTTT. Amino acid sequence: CASSQGPLHTATNEKLFF.

This chain connects TRBV7-3 to TRBJ1-5; 8 positions match TRBD1. The V segment lost 4 bases and the J segment 7 bases; nucleotides outside the gene matches: 6. This CDR3 contains 14 residues. Germline-derived CDR1 and CDR2 are SGHTA and FQGTGA. CDR3 residues: CASSSGQVPQPQHF. The CDR3 nucleotides are TGTGCCAGCAGCTCGGGACAGGTCCCCCAGCCCCAGCATTTT.

A note on this clone: This CDR3 is also generated by other DNA sequences in the sample. V is TRBV7-2 and J is TRBJ2-3; D is ambiguous. Germline CDR1 SGHTA, CDR2 FQGNSA. CDR3 length: 13 amino acids. The ends were cut back, 4 bases at V and 5 bases at J, with 10 bases in the middle. The CDR3 region has the DNA TGTGCCAGCAGCTCGCCTGGTGGAGATACGCAGTATTTT. Amino acid sequence: CASSSPGGDTQYF.

V usage is TRBV7-9 and J usage is TRBJ1-2; 9 bases agree with TRBD1. The CDR3 totals 15 residues. Germline assignment: CDR1 SEHNR and CDR2 FQNEAQ (reference sequence). Germline trimming cut 5 bases from V and 4 bases from J; bases unmatched to any gene: 8. The CDR3 loop reads CASSPRDRDSYGYTF. The CDR3 DNA is TGTGCCAGCAGCCCTAGGGACAGGGATTCCTATGGCTACACCTTC.

The chain couples TRBV9 to TRBJ1-3, with D unclear. CDR1 and CDR2 from the germline V gene are SGDLS and YYNGEE. Deletions cut 0 bases from V and 4 bases from J, with 11 bases between. The CDR3 runs 15 residues. The CDR3 sequence: CASSVGPGTGNTIYF. CDR3 DNA: TGTGCCAGCAGCGTAGGGCCGGGTACGGGAAACACCATATATTTT.

The genes are TRBV10-3 and TRBJ2-7, with 9 bases identical to TRBD2. V was pared by 6 bases and J by 2 bases, with 8 bases of the junction left unmatched. The germline V gene has CDR1 ENHRY and CDR2 SYGVKD. CDR3 length: 15 residues. CDR3 bases: TGTGCCATCAGGGGTAGCGGGGGACCGCCCTACGAGCAGTACTTC. This gives the protein CAIRGSGGPPYEQYF.

The genes are TRBV2 and TRBJ2-3; weak D call: TRBD2 (6 bases). CDR3 length: 14 amino acids. Germline CDR1 reads SNHLY; CDR2 reads FYNNEI. V was cut by 8 bases and J by 1 base, with 13 bases left in between. DNA of the CDR3: TGTGCCAGCTTCTTGGGAGGTGGCACAGATACGCAGTATTTT. Translating gives CASFLGGGTDTQYF.

The rearrangement joins TRBV11-1 to TRBJ1-5; 7 nucleotides align to TRBD1. V dropped 1 base and J dropped 4; count of bases not matched to a gene: 4. Germline V CDR1 and CDR2: SGHAT, FQDESV (reference sequence). The CDR3 has 15 residues. In DNA, the CDR3 is TGTGCCAGCAGCTTAGGTGGACAGGCTAATCAGCCCCAGCATTTT. Amino acid sequence: CASSLGGQANQPQHF.

The chain carries TRBV12-5 and TRBJ2-1; tentative D call: TRBD1 (6 bases). There are 15 residues in the CDR3. Germline values: CDR1 LGHNT, CDR2 FRNRAP. V lost 4 bases to trimming and J lost 9 bases, with 19 bases between them. CDR3 residues: CASGSEVAQGGEQFF. CDR3 coding DNA: TGTGCTAGTGGTTCCGAGGTAGCGCAAGGGGGTGAGCAGTTCTTC.

This chain uses TRBV6-5 with TRBJ1-3, with D possibly matching TRBD1 (5 bases). The CDR3 consists of 14 residues. The germline V and J ends were trimmed by 3 bases and 2 bases, with 8 bases remaining between them. Germline assignment: CDR1 MNHEY and CDR2 SVGAGI. The CDR3 DNA follows: TGTGCCAGCAGTTATTCAGGGACTGGAAACACCATATATTTT. Protein product: CASSYSGTGNTIYF.

V and J are TRBV2 and TRBJ1-1, with unresolved D. From germline, CDR1 is SNHLY and CDR2 FYNNEI. Between the trimmed V and J ends, which lost 11 bases and 4 bases, there was a span of 20 bases. This CDR3 contains 14 residues. The CDR3 spells CAANRQPWGTEAFF. The CDR3 DNA is TGTGCCGCGAATAGGCAGCCCTGGGGCACTGAAGCTTTCTTT.

The genes are TRBV9 and TRBJ1-5; weak D call: TRBD1 (5 bases). V lost 4 bases and J 2 bases, leaving 16 bases between the germline ends. The CDR3 is 16 residues long. The V gene's germline CDR1 is SGDLS and CDR2 YYNGEE. In DNA, the CDR3 is TGTGCCAGCAGCCCCCGCCTAAGGGGTTGCAATCAGCCCCAGCATTTT. It is translated as CASSPRLRGCNQPQHF.

This rearrangement joins TRBV13 to TRBJ2-5, with TRBD1 identical over 8 bases. With the DNA end fitting TRBJ2-7 better, the J assignment may be wrong. From germline, CDR1 is PRHDT and CDR2 FYEKMQ (reference sequence). This CDR3 has 12 residues. The CDR3 reads CASSQTGGEQYF. The DNA of the CDR3 is TGTGCCAGCAGTCAAACAGGGGGCGAGCAGTACTTC.

The genes are TRBV5-1 and TRBJ2-3; possibly TRBD1 for D (5 bases). CDR3 length: 15 amino acids. Deletions cut 5 bases from V and 2 bases from J, with 15 bases between. CDR1 is SGHRS and CDR2 is YFSETQ in the germline V gene. This chain's CDR3 is CASRRQLQYTDTQYF. The CDR3, as DNA: TGCGCCAGCAGAAGACAGTTGCAGTACACAGATACGCAGTATTTT.

V is TRBV6-1 and J is TRBJ1-1, with 9 bases that match TRBD1. Germline trimming cut 8 bases from V and 5 bases from J; bases unmatched to any gene: 6. This CDR3 comprises 13 residues. Germline CDR1 and CDR2: MNHNS and SASEGT. CDR3 in DNA: TGTGCCAGCCCCTCAGACAGGGGGACTGAAGCTTTCTTT. Its translation: CASPSDRGTEAFF.

The V and J genes are TRBV18 and TRBJ2-5, with unresolved D. This CDR3 is 15 amino acids long. The germline V gene has CDR1 KGHSH and CDR2 LQKENI. Deletions cut 6 bases from V and 6 bases from J, with 20 bases between. DNA of the CDR3: TGTGCCAGCTCCCTGATGGACGGACCCCCAAAGACCCAGTACTTC. This codes for CASSLMDGPPKTQYF.

V and J are TRBV7-3 and TRBJ2-2, with 7 bases fitting TRBD2. V was pared by 6 bases and J by 7 bases, with 8 bases of the junction left unmatched. The CDR3 spans 14 residues. In germline, CDR1 is SGHTA, CDR2 FQGTGA. CDR3 DNA sequence: TGTGCCAGCAGTCACACGGGGGGAGACGGGGAGCTGTTTTTT. Its protein is CASSHTGGDGELFF. The full variable domain, its missing parts supplied by reference TRBV7-3 and TRBJ2-2, is GAGVSQTPSNKVTEKGKYVELRCDPISGHTALYWYRQSLGQGPEFLIYFQGTGAADDSGLPNDRFFAVRPEGSVSTLKIQRTERGDSAVYLCASSHTGGDGELFFGEGSRLTVL.